This TCR beta chain stems from a study of cytomegalovirus exposure and HLA in healthy donors. V lost 6 bases and J lost 0, with 20 bases in between. Germline V lookup: CDR1 MDHEN, CDR2 SYDVKM. CDR3 length equals 17 residues. Repertoires were generated with immunoSEQ multiplex PCR, while TCRdb's copy carries only in-frame clones and drops some. The table lists about 58,000 clones, roughly 90% of them singletons. This sequence was found in a man aged 18 to 30 in good health and CMV-seronegative. Source material: PBMCs. The V and J genes are TRBV28 and TRBJ2-5; tentatively, D is TRBD2 (5 bases). For the CDR3, the DNA is TGTGCCAGCAGCTCCCCGCCTATACTAGGGAACCAAGAGACCCAGTACTTC. This translates into CASSSPPILGNQETQYF. The full variable domain, its missing parts supplied by reference TRBV28 and TRBJ2-5, is DVKVTQSSRYLVKRTGEKVFLECVQDMDHENMFWYRQDPGLGLRLIYFSYDVKMKEKGDIPEGYSVSREKKERFSLILESASTNQTSMYLCASSSPPILGNQETQYFGPGTRLLVL.